The 25 T cell receptor beta chains below come from one sample, sequenced in a study of blood T cell repertoires in COVID-19. Only in-frame clones appear in the TCRdb table, and some are missing; sequencing was by immunoSEQ multiplex PCR. Here the sample spans 100,000 to 150,000 clones, about nine tenths being singletons. The sequencing input was peripheral blood. The receptors were sampled from a woman between 70 and 85 years old with acute or convalescent COVID-19.

Only one count was recorded for this clone. The genes are TRBV7-9 and TRBJ1-1; D is unresolved. The V gene's germline CDR1 is SEHNR and CDR2 FQNEAQ (reference sequence). With 5 bases removed from V and 1 base from J, the gap between germline ends came to 8 bases. The CDR3 totals 13 residues. The CDR3 DNA is TGTGCCAGCAGCGGAGAATGGAACACTGAAGCTTTCTTT. Residues: CASSGEWNTEAFF.

The chain links TRBV9 to TRBJ2-5, with TRBD2 matching 7 bases. V lost 0 bases to trimming and J lost 4 bases; unmatched junction nucleotides: 9. Germline V gene sequence: CDR1 SGDLS, CDR2 YYNGEE. This CDR3 has 16 amino acids. The CDR3 region is CASSVESGGVRETQYF. CDR3 bases: TGTGCCAGCAGCGTAGAGAGTGGGGGGGTCCGAGAGACCCAGTACTTC.

This chain uses TRBV10-3 with TRBJ2-5, with 12 bases fitting TRBD2. Losses at the gene ends were 3 bases for V and 3 bases for J; bases not matched to a gene: 8. CDR1 is ENHRY and CDR2 is SYGVKD in the germline V gene. The CDR3 contains 17 residues. The CDR3 DNA follows: TGTGCCATCAGTGAATCCCTAGCGGGGGGGTCCGAAGAGACCCAGTACTTC. It yields the protein CAISESLAGGSEETQYF.

This clone was seen only a few times. The chain carries TRBV5-1 and TRBJ1-4; D might be TRBD1 (5 bases). The CDR3 is 14 amino acids. The V gene lost 1 base and the J gene lost 4 bases, with 8 bases spanning the gap. CDR1 SGHRS and CDR2 YFSETQ come from the germline V gene. Here the CDR3 reads CASSLWGVNEKLFF. In DNA, the CDR3 is TGCGCCAGCAGCTTGTGGGGCGTTAATGAAAAACTGTTTTTT.

A word on this clone: At one of its ends the junction is not consistent with the germline gene, which may arise from a read error. Here the CDR3 reads CASSIASTDGDNEKLFF. In DNA form, the CDR3 reads TGTGCCAGCAGCATAGCTTCTACCGACGGAGATAATGAAAAACTGTTTTTT. V is TRBV7-9 and J is TRBJ1-4; D uncertain. This CDR3 spans 17 amino acids. The germline V gene has CDR1 SEHNR and CDR2 FQNEAQ (reference sequence).

The chain links TRBV14 to TRBJ1-1, with D possibly TRBD1 on 6 matching bases. The CDR3 contains 16 residues. Trimming stripped 3 bases from V and 5 bases from J, with 19 bases between. Germline CDR1 SGHDN, CDR2 FVKESK. DNA of the CDR3: TGTGCCAGCAGCCACGGGGGGCGCTATTTAGAGACTGAAGCTTTCTTT. It translates to CASSHGGRYLETEAFF. The full variable domain, in which reference TRBV14 and TRBJ1-1 provide the parts outside the CDR3, is EAGVTQFPSHSVIEKGQTVTLRCDPISGHDNLYWYRRVMGKEIKFLLHFVKESKQDESGMPNNRFLAERTGGTYSTLKVQPAELEDSGVYFCASSHGGRYLETEAFFGQGTRLTVV.

The chain employs TRBV6-6 and TRBJ2-1; 9 bases fit TRBD1. Germline values: CDR1 MNHNY, CDR2 SVGAGI (reference sequence). V lost 8 bases, J lost 9 bases, and 14 bases stayed unmatched. There are 15 residues in the CDR3. CDR3 in amino acids: CASVPGTGTTGEQFF. Written as DNA, the CDR3 is TGTGCCAGCGTGCCCGGGACAGGGACAACTGGTGAGCAGTTCTTC.

Turning to this clone: An end of the junction differs from the germline gene, which may be a read error. The V gene is TRBV5-5, the J gene TRBJ2-5; D is unresolved. The germline CDR1 and CDR2 sequences are SGHKS and YYEKEE (reference sequence). CDR3 size: 12 residues. This chain's CDR3 is CASSWSEEAQYF. CDR3 DNA: TGTGCCAGCAGCTGGTCCGAAGAGGCCCAGTACTTC.

This clone occurred a few times. This chain links TRBV6-6 with TRBJ2-7; D not resolved. Trimming removed 0 bases from V and 0 bases from J, with 12 bases in between. The germline V gene encodes CDR1 MNHNY and CDR2 SVGAGI (reference sequence). The CDR3 spans 16 residues. The CDR3 nucleotides read TGTGCCAGCAGTTACTCCTCCCCCAAGAGCTCCTACGAGCAGTACTTC. Its protein is CASSYSSPKSSYEQYF.

This clone was counted only a few times. J is TRBJ2-7 and V is TRBV5-1, with 7 bases aligning to TRBD1. This CDR3 spans 15 amino acids. The germline V gene has CDR1 SGHRS and CDR2 YFSETQ. Germline trimming cut 4 bases from V and 4 bases from J; bases unmatched to any gene: 11. The CDR3 loop is CASSHYTGAEYEQYF. The CDR3 nucleotides read TGCGCCAGCAGCCATTATACAGGGGCCGAATACGAGCAGTACTTC. Full variable domain (rest looked up from reference TRBV5-1 and TRBJ2-7): KAGVTQTPRYLIKTRGQQVTLSCSPISGHRSVSWYQQTPGQGLQFLFEYFSETQRNKGNFPGRFSGRQFSNSRSEMNVSTLELGDSALYLCASSHYTGAEYEQYFGPGTRLTVT.

The chain couples TRBV3-1 (or the pseudogene TRBV3-2) to TRBJ2-7; D ambiguous. Trimming pared 1 base from V and 4 bases from J, leaving 5 bases between. CDR1 and CDR2 from the germline V gene are LGHDT and YNNKEL (reference sequence). The CDR3 totals 12 residues. CDR3 sequence (DNA): TGTGCCAGCAGCCAAGGAGGTTACGAGCAGTACTTC. This encodes CASSQGGYEQYF.

In this sample, this clone turned up once. V is TRBV5-8 and J is TRBJ2-5; D is uncertain. V gave up 1 base and J gave up 5 bases, with 6 bases separating them. CDR1 and CDR2 from the germline V gene are SGHTS and YDEGEE. The CDR3 is 12 residues long. The CDR3 sequence: CASSLLFETQYF. CDR3 nucleotides: TGTGCCAGCAGCTTGCTGTTTGAGACCCAGTACTTC.

This clone appeared once. The V call is TRBV7-9, the J call TRBJ1-2, with 8 positions matching TRBD1. V lost 5 bases, J lost 5 bases, and 7 bases stayed unmatched. Germline assignment: CDR1 SEHNR and CDR2 FQNEAQ (reference sequence). The CDR3 totals 14 residues. The CDR3 coding sequence is TGTGCCAGCAGCGGGGGGACAGGAGGATATGGCTACACCTTC. Encoded protein: CASSGGTGGYGYTF.

The chain employs TRBV4-1 and TRBJ2-5; D call uncertain. The length of the CDR3 is 13 residues. V gave up 4 bases and J gave up 5 bases, with 11 bases separating them. Germline CDR1 is MGHRA and CDR2 is YSYEKL. The DNA of the CDR3 is TGCGCCAGCAGCCCCGGCCGGGTGGAGACCCAGTACTTC. Protein product: CASSPGRVETQYF.

In this sample, this clone turned up once. The rearrangement uses TRBV6-5 and TRBJ2-2; 9 positions agree with TRBD2. Per the germline V gene, CDR1 is MNHEY and CDR2 is SVGAGI. Trimming at V came to 6 bases and at J to 4 bases, leaving 3 bases not matched to a gene. The CDR3 has 14 residues. The CDR3 nucleotides are TGTGCCAGCAGGCCGGGACTAGCCACCGGGGAGCTGTTTTTT. It encodes CASRPGLATGELFF.

This clone is a singleton in its sample. One end of the junction varies from germline; a read error may be responsible. The chain employs TRBV7-7 and TRBJ2-3; D might be TRBD1 (5 bases). Germline lookup yields CDR1 SSHAT and CDR2 FNYEAQ (reference sequence). This CDR3 comprises 15 residues. The CDR3 sequence: CASSLALTGTDTQYF. The CDR3 DNA follows: TGTGCTAGCAGCTTAGCTTTGACAGGCACAGATACGCAGTATTTT.

This chain uses TRBV5-5 with TRBJ1-5, with 7 bases fitting TRBD1. After removal of 4 bases from V and 0 bases from J, the junction contained 4 bases not matched to a gene. This CDR3 is built from 15 residues. Germline lookup yields CDR1 SGHKS and CDR2 YYEKEE (reference sequence). Here the CDR3 reads CASSTRGNSNQPQHF. The CDR3 DNA sequence: TGTGCCAGCAGCACCAGGGGGAATAGCAATCAGCCCCAGCATTTT. Full variable domain (missing parts from reference TRBV5-5 and TRBJ1-5): DAGVTQSPTHLIKTRGQQVTLRCSPISGHKSVSWYQQVLGQGPQFIFQYYEKEERGRGNFPDRFSARQFPNYSSELNVNALLLGDSALYLCASSTRGNSNQPQHFGDGTRLSIL.

This clone was found once. The gene calls are TRBV27 and TRBJ2-7; TRBD1 aligns across 7 bases. This CDR3 is 15 amino acids long. From germline, CDR1 is MNHEY and CDR2 SMNVEV (reference sequence). V shed 4 bases, J shed 3 bases, and the junction held 9 bases outside the gene matches. CDR3 loop: CASSSRGKGLYEQYF. The CDR3 DNA is TGTGCCAGCAGTTCCAGGGGGAAAGGGCTCTACGAGCAGTACTTC.

The genes are TRBV15 and TRBJ1-2, with 9 bases lining up with TRBD1. Germline V gives CDR1 LNHNV, CDR2 YYDKDF (reference sequence). The CDR3 contains 14 residues. Trimming at V came to 5 bases and at J to 7 bases, leaving 8 bases not matched to a gene. The CDR3 DNA is TGTGCCACCAGCGGATTAGGGACAGGGTCTGGCTACACCTTC. Its translation is CATSGLGTGSGYTF.

The chain has TRBV15 and TRBJ2-5, with 10 bases lining up with TRBD1. This CDR3 spans 17 amino acids. Germline-derived CDR1 and CDR2 are LNHNV and YYDKDF (reference sequence). V was pared by 5 bases and J by 4 bases, with 13 bases of the junction left unmatched. In DNA form, the CDR3 reads TGTGCCACCAGCGGGACAGGGGACAGGGGTTTGGGAGAGACCCAGTACTTC. It yields the protein CATSGTGDRGLGETQYF.

The V and J genes are TRBV5-1 and TRBJ1-6; 8 positions agree with TRBD1. The CDR3 length is 14 residues. Trimming at V came to 6 bases and at J to 7 bases, leaving 6 bases not matched to a gene. CDR1 and CDR2 from the germline V gene are SGHRS and YFSETQ. This CDR3 reads CASNPGQENSPLHF. CDR3 nucleotide sequence: TGCGCCAGCAATCCGGGACAGGAAAATTCACCCCTCCACTTT.

The V gene is TRBV6-4, the J gene TRBJ2-6; TRBD2 might be the D (6 bases). This CDR3 has 16 residues. Germline V gives CDR1 MRHNA, CDR2 SNTAGT. V was clipped by 2 bases and J by 1 base, with 9 bases between them. CDR3 residues: CASSDGGASGANVLTF. The CDR3 DNA is TGTGCCAGCAGTGACGGAGGGGCTTCTGGGGCCAACGTCCTGACTTTC.

The V and J genes are TRBV5-6 and TRBJ2-7; D gene ambiguous. The CDR3 consists of 14 residues. The germline CDR1 and CDR2 sequences are SGHDT and YYEEEE. Trimming removed 2 bases from V and 4 bases from J, with 13 bases in between. In DNA, the CDR3 is TGTGCCAGCAGCTTTATCCAGGTACCGTACGAGCAGTACTTC. The encoded protein is CASSFIQVPYEQYF.

This rearrangement joins TRBV13 to TRBJ1-3, with TRBD1 identical over 7 bases. V was pared by 2 bases and J by 8 bases, with 12 bases of the junction left unmatched. The germline gives CDR1 PRHDT, CDR2 FYEKMQ (reference sequence). This CDR3 contains 16 residues. CDR3 DNA: TGTGCCAGCAGCTTATTTGGTTGGACCGGACAGGACACCATATATTTT. The encoded protein is CASSLFGWTGQDTIYF.

V gene TRBV5-4 combines with J gene TRBJ2-2, with D tentatively TRBD1 (6 bases). Trimming took off 0 bases at V and 3 bases at J, with 12 bases between the two ends. The CDR3 spans 16 residues. Germline V gene sequence: CDR1 SGHNT, CDR2 YYREEE (reference sequence). CDR3 nucleotides: TGTGCCAGCAGCTTGGGGCAGGGGTTCTACACCGGGGAGCTGTTTTTT. It encodes CASSLGQGFYTGELFF.